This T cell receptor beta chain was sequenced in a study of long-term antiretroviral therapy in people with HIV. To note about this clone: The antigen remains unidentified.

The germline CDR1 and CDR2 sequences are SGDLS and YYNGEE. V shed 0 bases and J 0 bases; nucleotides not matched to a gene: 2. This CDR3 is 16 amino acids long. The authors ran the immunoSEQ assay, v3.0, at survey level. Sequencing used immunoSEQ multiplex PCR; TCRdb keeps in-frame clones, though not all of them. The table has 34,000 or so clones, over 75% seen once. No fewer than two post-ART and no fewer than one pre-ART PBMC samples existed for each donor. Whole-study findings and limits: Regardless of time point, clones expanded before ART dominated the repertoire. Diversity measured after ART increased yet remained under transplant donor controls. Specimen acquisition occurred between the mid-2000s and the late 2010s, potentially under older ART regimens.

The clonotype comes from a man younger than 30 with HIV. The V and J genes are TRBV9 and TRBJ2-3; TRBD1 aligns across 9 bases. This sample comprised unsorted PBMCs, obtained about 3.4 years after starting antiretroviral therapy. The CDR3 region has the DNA TGTGCCAGCAGCGTAGTGGGACAGGGAAGCACAGATACGCAGTATTTT. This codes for CASSVVGQGSTDTQYF.